Below are 3 T cell receptor beta chains sequenced from a single sample in a study of control samples from healthy donors and cancer patients. TCRdb keeps only in-frame clones here, not all; method: immunoSEQ multiplex PCR. The data contain 230,000 or so clones, just under 95% of them singletons. Sequenced material: blood. The receptors were gathered from a man aged 50-60 years in good health.

The CDR3 coding sequence is TGTGCCAGCACCTCAAGGACTCGCGGGGGGGCCGGAACCGGGGAGCTGTTTTTT. It translates to CASTSRTRGGAGTGELFF. The J gene is TRBJ2-2, the V gene TRBV7-9, with 9 bases lining up with TRBD2. In germline, CDR1 is SEHNR, CDR2 FQNEAQ (reference sequence). With V trimmed by 7 bases and J by 5 bases, 17 bases remained unmatched. CDR3 length equals 18 residues.

The chain is built from TRBV6-2 or TRBV6-3 and TRBJ1-1; 8 nucleotides match TRBD1. CDR3 length: 18 residues. The V segment lost 2 bases and the J segment 3 bases; nucleotides outside the gene matches: 14. The germline V gene encodes CDR1 MNHEY and CDR2 SVGEGT. This CDR3 is CASSYEWRNPGQDTEAFF. In DNA, the CDR3 is TGTGCCAGCAGTTACGAGTGGAGGAACCCGGGACAGGACACTGAAGCTTTCTTT.

This chain uses TRBV19 with TRBJ2-1, with 7 bases matching TRBD2. V lost 1 base, J lost 0 bases, and 3 bases stayed unmatched. The CDR3 is 16 amino acids. CDR1 is LNHDA, CDR2 SQIVND, per germline (reference sequence). For the CDR3, the DNA is TGTGCCAGTAGTATAGTGCGGGGGTCCTCCTACAATGAGCAGTTCTTC. This translates into CASSIVRGSSYNEQFF.